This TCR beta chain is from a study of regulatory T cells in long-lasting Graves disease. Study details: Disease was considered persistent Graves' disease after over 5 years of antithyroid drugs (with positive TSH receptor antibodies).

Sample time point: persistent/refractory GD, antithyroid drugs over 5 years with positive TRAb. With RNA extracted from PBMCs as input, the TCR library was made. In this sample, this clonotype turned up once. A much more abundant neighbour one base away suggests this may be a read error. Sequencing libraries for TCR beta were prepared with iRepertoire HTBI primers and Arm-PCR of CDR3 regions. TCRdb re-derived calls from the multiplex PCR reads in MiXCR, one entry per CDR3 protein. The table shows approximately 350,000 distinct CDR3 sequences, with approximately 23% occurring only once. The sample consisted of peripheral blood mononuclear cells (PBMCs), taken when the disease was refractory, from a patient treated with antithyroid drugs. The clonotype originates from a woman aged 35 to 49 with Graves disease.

CDR3 coding DNA: TGTGCCAGCAGTGAAGACAGGACTGCTACCGGGGAGCTGTTTTTT. Encoded protein: CASSEDRTATGELFF. The gene calls are TRBV2 and TRBJ2-2; D may match TRBD1 or TRBD2 (5 bases each). The CDR3 has 15 residues. The ends were cut back, 1 base at V and 5 bases at J, with 11 bases in the middle. Looked up from germline, CDR1 is SNHLY and CDR2 is FYNNEI. Drawing the rest from reference TRBV2 and TRBJ2-2, the complete variable domain is EPEVTQTPSHQVTQMGQEVILRCVPISNHLYFYWYRQILGQKVEFLVSFYNNEISEKSEIFDDQFSVERPDGSNFTLKIRSTKLEDSAMYFCASSEDRTATGELFFGEGSRLTVL.